Below, one T cell receptor (beta chain) is given with its context. The data stem from a study of CD8 T cells in Susac syndrome. The CDR3 covers 16 residues. Germline V gene lookup returns CDR1 LGHNT and CDR2 FRNRAP. After removal of 0 bases from V and 9 bases from J, the junction contained 7 bases not matched to a gene. TEMRA cells were FACS-enriched, unlike CD8+ and CD4+ T cells, which were negatively isolated. Roughly 0.45 to 1 ug RNA was reverse transcribed with random hexamers. Amplification of TCR beta CDR3 used immunoSEQ multiplex PCR across 54 Vbeta and 13 Jbeta. TCRdb ran MiXCR on the immunoSEQ multiplex PCR reads and lists one entry per CDR3 protein. The sample includes about 85,000 distinct CDR3 sequences, roughly 94% of them seen just once.

This chain joins TRBV12-5 and TRBJ2-1; 11 nucleotides agree with TRBD2. The receptor comes from a human donor in good health. The sequenced material came from CD8+ T cells from PBMCs. The CDR3 loop is CASGLVLAGGPIEQFF. The CDR3 nucleotides read TGTGCTAGTGGTTTGGTCTTAGCGGGGGGGCCGATTGAGCAGTTCTTC.